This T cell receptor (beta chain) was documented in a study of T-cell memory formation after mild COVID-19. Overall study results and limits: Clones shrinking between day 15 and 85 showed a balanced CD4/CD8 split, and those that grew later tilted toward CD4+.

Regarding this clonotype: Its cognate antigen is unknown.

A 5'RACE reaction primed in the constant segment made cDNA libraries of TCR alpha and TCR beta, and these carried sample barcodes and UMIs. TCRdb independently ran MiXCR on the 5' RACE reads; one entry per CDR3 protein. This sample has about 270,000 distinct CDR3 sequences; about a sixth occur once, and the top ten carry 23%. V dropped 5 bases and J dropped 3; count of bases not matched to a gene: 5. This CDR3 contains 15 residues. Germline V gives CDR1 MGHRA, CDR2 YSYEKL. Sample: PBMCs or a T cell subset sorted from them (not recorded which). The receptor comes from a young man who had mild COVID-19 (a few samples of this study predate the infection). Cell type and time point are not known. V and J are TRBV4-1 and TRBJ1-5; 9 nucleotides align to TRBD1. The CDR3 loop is CASSNRQGDNQPQHF. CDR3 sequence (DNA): TGCGCCAGCAGCAACCGACAGGGGGACAATCAGCCCCAGCATTTT.